The entry below gives a single T cell receptor beta chain sequence along with its context. Its antigen is not known. This entry comes from a study of Ad26.COV2.S vaccination and SARS-CoV-2 variants. CDR1 LGHNA and CDR2 YSLEER come from the germline V gene. The CDR3 sequence is 14 residues long. Trimming cost V 1 base and J 7 bases, with 11 bases left between them. TCRdb's table, derived via immunoSEQ multiplex PCR, lists solely in-frame clones and lacks some. The sample holds 450,000 to 550,000 clones; roughly nine tenths are singletons and the top ten take 2% to 3%. Treatment noted: some 19 received Ad26.COV2.S at low or high dose, single or two shots; about 5 received placebo; per-sample allocation not given. On day 63 after the first injection, vaccine and placebo recipients gave samples. Study-level results: Responses of T cells in total may have been underestimated by the TCR breadth and depth analyses.

The TCR originated in a person between 18 and 60 years old who received the Ad26.COV2.S COVID-19 vaccine or a placebo. The chain is built from TRBV4-3 and TRBJ2-4, with D possibly TRBD2 on 5 matching bases. Specimen: peripheral blood, collected in a trial of Ad26.COV2.S vaccine versus placebo. CDR3 DNA: TGCGCCAGCAGCCAAGGGACTTTGTTCAACATTCAGTACTTC. It specifies CASSQGTLFNIQYF.